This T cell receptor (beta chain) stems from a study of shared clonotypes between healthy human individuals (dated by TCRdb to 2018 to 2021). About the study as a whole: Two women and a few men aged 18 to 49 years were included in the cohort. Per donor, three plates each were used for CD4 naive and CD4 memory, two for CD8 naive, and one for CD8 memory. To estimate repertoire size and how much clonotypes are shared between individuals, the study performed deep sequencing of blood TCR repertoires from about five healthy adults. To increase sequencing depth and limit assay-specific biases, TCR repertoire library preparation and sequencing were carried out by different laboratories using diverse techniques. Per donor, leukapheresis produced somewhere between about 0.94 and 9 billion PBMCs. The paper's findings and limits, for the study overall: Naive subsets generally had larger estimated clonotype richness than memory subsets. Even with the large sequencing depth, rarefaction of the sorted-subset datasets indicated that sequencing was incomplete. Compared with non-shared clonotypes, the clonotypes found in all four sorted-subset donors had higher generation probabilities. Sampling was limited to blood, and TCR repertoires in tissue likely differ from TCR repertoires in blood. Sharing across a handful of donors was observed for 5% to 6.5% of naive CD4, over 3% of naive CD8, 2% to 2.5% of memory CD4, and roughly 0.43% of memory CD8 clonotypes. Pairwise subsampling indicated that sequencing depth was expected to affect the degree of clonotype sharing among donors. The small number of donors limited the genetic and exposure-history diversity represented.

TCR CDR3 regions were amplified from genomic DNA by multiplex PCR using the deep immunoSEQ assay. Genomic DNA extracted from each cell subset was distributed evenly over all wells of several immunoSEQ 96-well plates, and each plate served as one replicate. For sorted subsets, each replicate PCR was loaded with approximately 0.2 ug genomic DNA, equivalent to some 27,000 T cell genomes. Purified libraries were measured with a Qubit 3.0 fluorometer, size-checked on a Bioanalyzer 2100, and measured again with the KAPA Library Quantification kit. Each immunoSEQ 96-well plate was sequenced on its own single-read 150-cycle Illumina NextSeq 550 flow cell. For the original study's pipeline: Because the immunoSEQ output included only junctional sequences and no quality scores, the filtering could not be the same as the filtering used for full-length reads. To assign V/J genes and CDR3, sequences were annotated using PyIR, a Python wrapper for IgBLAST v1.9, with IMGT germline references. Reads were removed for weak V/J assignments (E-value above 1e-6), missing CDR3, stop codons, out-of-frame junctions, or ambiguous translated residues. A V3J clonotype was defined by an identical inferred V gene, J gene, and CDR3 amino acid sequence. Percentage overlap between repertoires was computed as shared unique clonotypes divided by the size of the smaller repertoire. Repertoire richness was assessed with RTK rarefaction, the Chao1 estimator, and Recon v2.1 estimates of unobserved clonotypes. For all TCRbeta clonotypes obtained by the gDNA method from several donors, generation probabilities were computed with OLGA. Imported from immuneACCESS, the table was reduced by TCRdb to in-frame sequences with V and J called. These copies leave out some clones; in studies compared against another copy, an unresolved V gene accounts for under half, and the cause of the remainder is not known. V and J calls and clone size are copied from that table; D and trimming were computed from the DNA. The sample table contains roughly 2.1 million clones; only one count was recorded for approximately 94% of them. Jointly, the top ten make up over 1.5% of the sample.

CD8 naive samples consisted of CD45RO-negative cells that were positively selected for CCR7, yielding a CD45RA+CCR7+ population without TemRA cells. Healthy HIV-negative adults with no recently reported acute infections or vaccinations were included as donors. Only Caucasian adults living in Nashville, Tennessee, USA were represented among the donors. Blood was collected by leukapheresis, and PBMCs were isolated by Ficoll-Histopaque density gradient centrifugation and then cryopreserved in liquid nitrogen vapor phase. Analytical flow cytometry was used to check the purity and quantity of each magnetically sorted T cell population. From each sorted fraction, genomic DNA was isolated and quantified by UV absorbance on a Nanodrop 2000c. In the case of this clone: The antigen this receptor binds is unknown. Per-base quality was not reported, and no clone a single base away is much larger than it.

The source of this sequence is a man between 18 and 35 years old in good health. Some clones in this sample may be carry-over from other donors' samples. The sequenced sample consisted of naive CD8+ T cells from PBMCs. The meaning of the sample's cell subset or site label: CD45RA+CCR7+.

The DNA sequence is TGTGCCAGCAGTGAGGACAGGGCGTTCCACGAGCAGTACTTC. It translates as CASSEDRAFHEQYF. In this chain, TRBV27 is recombined with TRBJ2-7; TRBD1 aligns with 8 central bases. The V end gives up 5 bases and the J end 5 bases, leaving 8 bases in the junction not matched to a gene. The CDR3, from cysteine to phenylalanine, totals 14 residues. Just CDR3 DNA is preserved here, 42 bases in frame from base 1. Reading the germline V gene (reference sequence) gives CDR1 MNHEY and CDR2 SMNVEV.